This TCR beta chain was recovered during a study of a mutant IDH1 vaccine in newly diagnosed glioma. Sequencing was performed with immunoSEQ multiplex PCR; in TCRdb, only in-frame clones are kept and a portion is missing. The sample has about 59,000 clones, approximately 91% seen once. Concerning this clone: An end of the junction does not agree with germline; a read error may underlie this.

The CDR3 length is 11 residues. Time point reported: baseline, week 1 (first vaccination visit). Treatment indicated: pre-vaccination baseline after standard-of-care therapy. The receptor comes from a man in his forties or fifties with glioma. The V and J genes are TRBV5-3 and TRBJ1-2; weak D call: TRBD1 (5 bases). TRBV5-3 is an open reading frame, and its role is uncertain. Specimen: PBMCs, collected from a glioma patient treated with radiotherapy, temozolomide or both. CDR3 region: CARSFPSGSPF. DNA of the CDR3: TGTGCCAGAAGCTTTCCCTCAGGGTCGCCCTTC.